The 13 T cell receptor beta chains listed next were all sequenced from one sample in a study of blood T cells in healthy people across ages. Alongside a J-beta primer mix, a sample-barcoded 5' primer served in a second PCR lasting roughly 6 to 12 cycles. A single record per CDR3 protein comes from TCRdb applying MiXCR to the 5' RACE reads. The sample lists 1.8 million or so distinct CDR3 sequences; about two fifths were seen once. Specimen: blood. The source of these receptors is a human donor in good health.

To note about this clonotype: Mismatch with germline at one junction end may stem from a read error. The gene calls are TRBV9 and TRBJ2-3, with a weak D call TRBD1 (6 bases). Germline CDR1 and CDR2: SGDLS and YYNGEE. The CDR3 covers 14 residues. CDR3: CTSSPSGAADTQYF. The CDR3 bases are TGTACCAGCAGCCCATCAGGGGCTGCAGATACGCAGTATTTT.

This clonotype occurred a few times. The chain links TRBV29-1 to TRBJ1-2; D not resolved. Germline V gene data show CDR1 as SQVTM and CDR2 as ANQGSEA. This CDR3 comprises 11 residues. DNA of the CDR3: TGCATCGTCAGGTGGAACTATGGCTACACCTTC. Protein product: CIVRWNYGYTF.

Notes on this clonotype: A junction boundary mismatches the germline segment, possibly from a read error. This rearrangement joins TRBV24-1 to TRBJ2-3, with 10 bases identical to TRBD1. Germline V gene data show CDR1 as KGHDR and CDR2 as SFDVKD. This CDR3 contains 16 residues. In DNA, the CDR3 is TGTGCCACCAGTGGCGGGACAGGGGATAGCACAGATATGCAGTATTTT. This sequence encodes CATSGGTGDSTDMQYF.

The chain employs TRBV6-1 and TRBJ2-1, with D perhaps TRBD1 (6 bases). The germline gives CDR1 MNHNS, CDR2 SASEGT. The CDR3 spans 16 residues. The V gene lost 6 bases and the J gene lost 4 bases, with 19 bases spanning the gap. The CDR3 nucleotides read TGTGCCAGCAGCCTAGGTAGCCAGGGGATTTACAATGAGCAGTTCTTC. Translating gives CASSLGSQGIYNEQFF.

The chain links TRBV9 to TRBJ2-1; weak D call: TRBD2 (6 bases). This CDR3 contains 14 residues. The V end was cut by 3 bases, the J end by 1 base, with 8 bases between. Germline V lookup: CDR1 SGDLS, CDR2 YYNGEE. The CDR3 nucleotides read TGTGCCAGCAGCGAGGAGGGGTCCTACAATGAGCAGTTCTTC. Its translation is CASSEEGSYNEQFF.

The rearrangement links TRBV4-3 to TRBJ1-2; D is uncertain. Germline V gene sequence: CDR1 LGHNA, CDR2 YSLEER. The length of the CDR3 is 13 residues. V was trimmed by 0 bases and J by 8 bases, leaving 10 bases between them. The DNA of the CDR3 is TGCGCCAGCAGCCAAGAGAGGGATTGGGGCTACACCTTC. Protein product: CASSQERDWGYTF.

The CDR3 DNA reads as TGTGCCAGCAGCCATAGCGGGGGGGATGGAGATACGCAGTATTTT. Translation gives CASSHSGGDGDTQYF. The genes are TRBV7-3 and TRBJ2-3, with 11 bases lining up with TRBD2. V gave up 5 bases and J gave up 5 bases; unmatched junction bases: 6. Per germline, CDR1 SGHTA and CDR2 FQGTGA. This CDR3 is built from 15 residues. Full variable domain (missing parts from reference TRBV7-3 and TRBJ2-3): GAGVSQTPSNKVTEKGKYVELRCDPISGHTALYWYRQSLGQGPEFLIYFQGTGAADDSGLPNDRFFAVRPEGSVSTLKIQRTERGDSAVYLCASSHSGGDGDTQYFGPGTRLTVL.

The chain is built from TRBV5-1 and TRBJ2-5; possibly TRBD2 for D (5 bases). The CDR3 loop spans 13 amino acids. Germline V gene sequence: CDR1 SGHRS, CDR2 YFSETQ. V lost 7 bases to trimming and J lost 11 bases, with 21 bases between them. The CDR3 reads CASGTPRGDEQYF. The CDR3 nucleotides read TGCGCCAGCGGAACGCCTCGGGGAGATGAGCAGTACTTC. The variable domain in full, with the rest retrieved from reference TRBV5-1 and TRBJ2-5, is KAGVTQTPRYLIKTRGQQVTLSCSPISGHRSVSWYQQTPGQGLQFLFEYFSETQRNKGNFPGRFSGRQFSNSRSEMNVSTLELGDSALYLCASGTPRGDEQYFGPGTRLLVL.

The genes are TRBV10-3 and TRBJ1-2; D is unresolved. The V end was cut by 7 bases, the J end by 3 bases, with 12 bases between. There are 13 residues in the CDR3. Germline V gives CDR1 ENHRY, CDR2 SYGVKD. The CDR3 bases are TGTGCCATCACCGGCGGGTTAGACTATGGCTACACCTTC. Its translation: CAITGGLDYGYTF.

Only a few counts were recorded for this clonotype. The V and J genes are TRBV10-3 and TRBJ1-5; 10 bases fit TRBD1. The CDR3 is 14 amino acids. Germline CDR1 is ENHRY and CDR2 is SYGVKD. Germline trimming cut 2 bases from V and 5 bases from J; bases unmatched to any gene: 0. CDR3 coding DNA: TGTGCCATCAGTGAGGACAGGGGGCATCAGCCCCAGCATTTT. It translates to CAISEDRGHQPQHF.

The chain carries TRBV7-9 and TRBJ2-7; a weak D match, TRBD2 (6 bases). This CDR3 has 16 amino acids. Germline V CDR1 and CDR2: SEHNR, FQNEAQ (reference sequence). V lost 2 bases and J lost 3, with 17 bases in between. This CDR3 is CASSLIAGTVFYEQYF. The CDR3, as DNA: TGTGCCAGCAGCTTAATTGCGGGGACTGTTTTCTACGAGCAGTACTTC.

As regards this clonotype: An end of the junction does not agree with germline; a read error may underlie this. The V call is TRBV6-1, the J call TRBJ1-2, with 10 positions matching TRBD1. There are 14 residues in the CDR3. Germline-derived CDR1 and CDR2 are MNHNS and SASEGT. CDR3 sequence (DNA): TGTGCCAGCAGTGCCGGGACAGGGGTCTATGGCTGCACCTTC. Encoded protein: CASSAGTGVYGCTF.

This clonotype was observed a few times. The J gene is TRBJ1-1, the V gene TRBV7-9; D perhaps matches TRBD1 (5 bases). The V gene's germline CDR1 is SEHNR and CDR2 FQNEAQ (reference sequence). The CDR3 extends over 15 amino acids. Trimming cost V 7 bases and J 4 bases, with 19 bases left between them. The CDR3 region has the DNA TGTGCCAGCACCTCAACGGGACCGAAAGGCACTGAAGCTTTCTTT. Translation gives CASTSTGPKGTEAFF. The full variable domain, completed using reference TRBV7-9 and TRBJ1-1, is DTGVSQNPRHKITKRGQNVTFRCDPISEHNRLYWYRQTLGQGPEFLTYFQNEAQLEKSRLLSDRFSAERPKGSFSTLEIQRTEQGDSAMYLCASTSTGPKGTEAFFGQGTRLTVV.